The 5 T cell receptor beta chains below were found in one sample sequenced in a study of shared clonotypes between healthy human individuals. Using immunoSEQ multiplex PCR, the repertoire was profiled, and TCRdb retains in-frame clones only, with some absent. The sample has approximately 1,500,000 clones; approximately 98% are singletons. Material for sequencing was naive CD4+ T cells sorted from blood. Subset of the sample: CD45RA+ positively selected. Receptors were obtained from a man aged 30 to 45 in good health.

The V and J genes are TRBV18 and TRBJ2-7; D remains unclear. The V gene's germline CDR1 is KGHSH and CDR2 LQKENI. This CDR3 is built from 12 residues. Trimming took 1 base from V and 7 from J, leaving 8 bases between them. For the CDR3, the DNA is TGTGCCAGCTCACCACTGACGGAGGAGCAGTACTTC. Translated, it gives CASSPLTEEQYF.

The chain is built from TRBV9 and TRBJ2-7; 7 bases are a match to TRBD2. Losses at the gene ends were 1 base for V and 3 bases for J; bases not matched to a gene: 4. The germline V gene encodes CDR1 SGDLS and CDR2 YYNGEE. The CDR3 runs to 14 residues. CDR3 region: CASSVSPSGYEQYF. The CDR3, as DNA: TGTGCCAGCAGCGTAAGTCCTAGCGGCTACGAGCAGTACTTC.

This rearrangement joins TRBV18 to TRBJ2-3; 8 bases align to TRBD2. V was clipped by 5 bases and J by 2 bases; unmatched bases: 12. The CDR3 is 17 residues long. Per the germline V gene, CDR1 is KGHSH and CDR2 is LQKENI. The CDR3 reads CASSATPSGRYTDTQYF. In DNA, the CDR3 is TGTGCCAGCTCAGCTACCCCTAGCGGGCGCTACACAGATACGCAGTATTTT.

This chain links TRBV18 with TRBJ2-1, with 8 bases that match TRBD2. Germline lookup yields CDR1 KGHSH and CDR2 LQKENI. Trimming removed 3 bases from V and 5 bases from J; junction bases left unmatched: 12. This CDR3 contains 17 residues. In DNA form, the CDR3 reads TGTGCCAGCTCACCCCTTATTACTAGCGGAATGAACAATGAGCAGTTCTTC. It translates to CASSPLITSGMNNEQFF.

This chain connects TRBV5-1 to TRBJ2-1; D unresolved. The germline V and J ends were trimmed by 4 bases and 0 bases, with 11 bases remaining between them. CDR3 length: 15 amino acids. Looked up from germline, CDR1 is SGHRS and CDR2 is YFSETQ. The DNA of the CDR3 is TGCGCCAGCAGCCCCATTTCTGCCTCCTACAATGAGCAGTTCTTC. It codes for CASSPISASYNEQFF.